This TCR beta chain was recovered during a study of T cells after posttransplantation cyclophosphamide. The CDR3 runs 16 residues. Trimming took 5 bases from V and 6 from J; bases not matched to a gene: 13. Germline loops: CDR1 SGHVS, CDR2 FQNEAQ. A marrow graft followed busulfan-fludarabine conditioning, with cyclophosphamide on days +3 and +4. Relative to its sample, this clone is medium-sized. The assay was immunoSEQ multiplex PCR, and TCRdb's table has in-frame clones only and misses some. Listed for the sample are about 1,200 clones, none seen a single time. The sample consisted of PBMCs, taken 84 days after allogeneic stem cell transplant with posttransplant cyclophosphamide. The chain carries TRBV7-8 and TRBJ2-1; 7 bases agree with TRBD1. This TCR was recovered from a male patient aged 25 to 39 who received an allogeneic stem cell transplant from a related donor, was CMV-positive, and had no GVHD. Some of the T cells may derive from the graft donor. The CDR3 DNA reads TGTGCCAGCAGCCGACGTACAGGGGTATTTCTCAATGAGCAGTTCTTC. This gives the protein CASSRRTGVFLNEQFF.